Each of the 10 T cell receptor beta chains below was sequenced from the same sample in a study of T cells in Graves' hyperthyroidism and ophthalmopathy. Amplified TCR beta CDR3 regions came from RNA transcripts. RT-PCR in the first round (using the HTBI primer set) targeted the TCR CDR3. TCRdb re-derived calls from the multiplex PCR reads in MiXCR, one entry per CDR3 protein. Of approximately 250,000 distinct CDR3 sequences listed, about 24% were seen once; the top ten hold 30% to 40%. Sequencing input: blood. These receptors originate from a woman aged 40-49 years with Graves' ophthalmopathy.

The chain employs TRBV4-2 and TRBJ2-4; 8 positions match TRBD2. CDR1 is LGHNA, CDR2 YNFKEQ, per germline. Trimming cost V 0 bases and J 0 bases; bases outside gene matches: 4. The CDR3 runs 17 residues. The CDR3 bases are TGTGCCAGCAGCCAAGACCTGCTAGCGGGAGCCAAAAACATTCAGTACTTC. This codes for CASSQDLLAGAKNIQYF.

This clonotype was seen at least ten times. The genes are TRBV4-2 and TRBJ1-1; TRBD1 is a possible D gene (5 bases). The CDR3 has 15 amino acids. Per germline, CDR1 LGHNA and CDR2 YNFKEQ. Trimming stripped 2 bases from V and 0 bases from J, with 10 bases between. The CDR3: CASSQQQDLNTEAFF. In DNA, the CDR3 is TGTGCCAGCAGCCAACAACAGGATCTGAACACTGAAGCTTTCTTT.

This clonotype was counted many times. This sequence joins TRBV5-1 and TRBJ1-1, with 8 nucleotides matching TRBD1. The CDR3 covers 15 residues. Germline CDR1 and CDR2: SGHRS and YFSETQ. V lost 5 bases, J lost 1 base, and 7 bases stayed unmatched. CDR3: CASRYRQGTNTEAFF. DNA for the CDR3: TGCGCCAGCAGGTATCGACAGGGGACGAACACTGAAGCTTTCTTT.

This clonotype was counted many times. V is TRBV5-1 and J is TRBJ1-1; no firm D call. V lost 4 bases and J lost 7, with 2 bases in between. The CDR3 loop spans 9 amino acids. Looked up from germline, CDR1 is SGHRS and CDR2 is YFSETQ. This CDR3 reads CASSGEAFF. The CDR3 DNA follows: TGCGCCAGCAGCGGTGAAGCTTTCTTT.

The sample holds many counts of this clonotype. V is TRBV29-1 and J is TRBJ1-2, with D hard to call. This CDR3 region has 13 residues. Germline-derived CDR1 and CDR2 are SQVTM and ANQGSEA. With 2 bases removed from V and 2 bases from J, the gap between germline ends came to 9 bases. This chain's CDR3 is CSVEIATNYGYTF. The CDR3 DNA reads TGCAGCGTTGAAATCGCCACCAACTATGGCTACACCTTC.

This clonotype was seen ten or more times. The chain recombines TRBV6-2 or TRBV6-3 with TRBJ2-6; 9 nucleotides agree with TRBD1. Unmatched junction bases numbered 7, after V lost 4 bases and J lost 0 bases. This CDR3 region has 18 residues. Germline assignment: CDR1 MNHEY and CDR2 SVGEGT. In nucleotides, the CDR3 is TGTGCCAGCAGTTCCGGGACAGGGATAAGCTCTGGGGCCAACGTCCTGACTTTC. Residues: CASSSGTGISSGANVLTF.

The sample holds many counts of this clonotype. The CDR3 sequence is CSARDPGQGIVGELFF. The CDR3 DNA reads as TGCAGTGCTAGAGATCCCGGCCAGGGCATCGTCGGGGAGCTGTTTTTT. The chain joins TRBV20-1 to TRBJ2-2; maybe TRBD1 (5 bases). CDR1 and CDR2 (germline): DFQATT, SNEGSKA (reference sequence). V was cut by 0 bases and J by 7 bases, with 18 bases left in between. The CDR3 extends over 16 amino acids.

V and J are TRBV6-2 or TRBV6-3 and TRBJ2-4; D is uncertain. Trimming left V 0 bases short and J 5 bases short, with 14 bases between. CDR1 and CDR2 from the germline V gene are MNHEY and SVGEGT. The CDR3 sequence is 16 residues long. The CDR3 DNA reads as TGTGCCAGCAGTTACTCGAACAGTCCCTCGGAAAACATTCAGTACTTC. Its protein product is CASSYSNSPSENIQYF.

This clonotype was seen many times. The chain combines TRBV28 with TRBJ1-1; 7 bases align to TRBD1. The CDR3 sequence is 15 residues long. Germline-derived CDR1 and CDR2 are MDHEN and SYDVKM. Germline trimming cut 4 bases from V and 6 bases from J; bases unmatched to any gene: 11. The CDR3 loop reads CASSSPGGGGAEAFF. CDR3 DNA sequence: TGTGCCAGCAGTTCCCCAGGGGGTGGTGGGGCTGAAGCTTTCTTT.

The chain carries TRBV6-4 and TRBJ2-7; D gene unclear. V was cut by 2 bases and J by 2 bases, with 7 bases left in between. From germline, CDR1 is MRHNA and CDR2 SNTAGT. The CDR3 is made up of 13 amino acids. For the CDR3, the DNA is TGTGCCAGCAGTGACCGTGTAACCTACGAGCAGTACTTC. It is translated as CASSDRVTYEQYF.